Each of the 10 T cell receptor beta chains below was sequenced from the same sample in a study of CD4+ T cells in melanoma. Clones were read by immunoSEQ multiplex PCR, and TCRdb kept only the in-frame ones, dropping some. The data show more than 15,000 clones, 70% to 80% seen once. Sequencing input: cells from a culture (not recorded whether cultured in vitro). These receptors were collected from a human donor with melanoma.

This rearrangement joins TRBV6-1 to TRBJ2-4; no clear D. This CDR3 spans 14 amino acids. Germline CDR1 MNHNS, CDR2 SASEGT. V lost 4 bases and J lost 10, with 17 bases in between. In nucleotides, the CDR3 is TGTGCCAGCAGTGCACGAGCAGGCCCTCGGATTCAGTACTTC. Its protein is CASSARAGPRIQYF.

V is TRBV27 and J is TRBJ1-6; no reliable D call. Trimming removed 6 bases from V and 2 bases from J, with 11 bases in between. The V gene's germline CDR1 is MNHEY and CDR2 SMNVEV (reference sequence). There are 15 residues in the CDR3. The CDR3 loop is CASRRTAPYNSPLHF. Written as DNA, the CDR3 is TGTGCCAGCAGGAGGACGGCCCCCTATAATTCACCCCTCCACTTT.

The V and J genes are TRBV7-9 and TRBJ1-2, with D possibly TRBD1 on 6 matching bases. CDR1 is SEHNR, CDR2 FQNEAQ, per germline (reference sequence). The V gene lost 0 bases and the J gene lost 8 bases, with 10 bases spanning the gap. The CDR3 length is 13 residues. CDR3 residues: CASSLAAGEGYTF. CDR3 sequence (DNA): TGTGCCAGCAGCTTAGCGGCAGGGGAGGGCTACACCTTC.

The CDR3 region is CASSYSARLGGYTF. CDR3 bases: TGTGCCAGCAGTTACTCGGCCCGTTTAGGTGGCTACACCTTC. This chain connects TRBV6-5 to TRBJ1-2; no firm D call. V was clipped by 0 bases and J by 7 bases, with 12 bases between them. The CDR3 covers 14 residues. CDR1 and CDR2 (germline): MNHEY, SVGAGI.

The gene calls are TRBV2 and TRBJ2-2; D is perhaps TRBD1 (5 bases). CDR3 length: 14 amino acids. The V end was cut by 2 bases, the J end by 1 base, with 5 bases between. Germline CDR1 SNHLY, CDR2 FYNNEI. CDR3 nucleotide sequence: TGTGCCAGCAGTGAAACAGGGAACACCGGGGAGCTGTTTTTT. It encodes CASSETGNTGELFF.

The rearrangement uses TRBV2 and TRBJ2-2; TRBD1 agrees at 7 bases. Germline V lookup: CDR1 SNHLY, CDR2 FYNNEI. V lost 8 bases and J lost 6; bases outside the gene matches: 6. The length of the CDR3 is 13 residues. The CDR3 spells CASRQGVSGELFF. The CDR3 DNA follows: TGTGCCAGCCGACAGGGAGTCTCCGGGGAGCTGTTTTTT. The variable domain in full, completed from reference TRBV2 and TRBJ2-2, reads EPEVTQTPSHQVTQMGQEVILRCVPISNHLYFYWYRQILGQKVEFLVSFYNNEISEKSEIFDDQFSVERPDGSNFTLKIRSTKLEDSAMYFCASRQGVSGELFFGEGSRLTVL.

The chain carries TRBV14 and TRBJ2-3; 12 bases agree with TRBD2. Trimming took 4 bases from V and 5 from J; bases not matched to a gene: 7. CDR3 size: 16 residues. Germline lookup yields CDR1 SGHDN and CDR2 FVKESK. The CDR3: CASSRLTSGGRDTQYF. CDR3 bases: TGTGCCAGCAGCCGACTGACTAGCGGGGGACGAGATACGCAGTATTTT.

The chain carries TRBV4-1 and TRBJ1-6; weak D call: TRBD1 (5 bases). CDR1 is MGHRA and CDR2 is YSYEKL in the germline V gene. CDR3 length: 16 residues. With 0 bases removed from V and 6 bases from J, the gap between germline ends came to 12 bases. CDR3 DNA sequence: TGCGCCAGCAGCCAAGAGTTCGGGGCTACTAATTCACCCCTCCACTTT. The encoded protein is CASSQEFGATNSPLHF.

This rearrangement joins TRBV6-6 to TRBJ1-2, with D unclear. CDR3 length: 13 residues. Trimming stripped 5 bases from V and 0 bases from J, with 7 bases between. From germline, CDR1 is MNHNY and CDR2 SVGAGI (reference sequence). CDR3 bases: TGTGCCAGCAGTGTCAAAGCTAACTATGGCTACACCTTC. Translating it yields CASSVKANYGYTF.

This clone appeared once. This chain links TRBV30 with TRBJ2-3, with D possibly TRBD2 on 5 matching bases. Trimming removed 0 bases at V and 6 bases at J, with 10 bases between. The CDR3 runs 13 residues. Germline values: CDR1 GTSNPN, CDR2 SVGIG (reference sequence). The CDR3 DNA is TGTGCCTGGAGTGTTCCGCCGGGGGATACGCAGTATTTT. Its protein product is CAWSVPPGDTQYF.